The rows below give T cell receptor beta chains drawn from one sample of a study of T cell responses to AZD1222 COVID-19 vaccine. Generated by immunoSEQ multiplex PCR, the TCRdb table keeps only in-frame clones and is missing some. The sample has 150,000 to 200,000 clones, 85% to 90% seen once. The sequenced sample was peripheral blood, obtained 28 days after the second dose of the MenACWY control vaccine. These receptors came from an adult who received the MenACWY meningococcal vaccine as a control. The CDR3 runs from the conserved cysteine through the conserved F or W. D genes are given only for firm matches. A clone size is listed for some rows: how often the clone was seen (once, few, many), or a class if it is expanded.

v_call,clone_size,d_call,j_call,cdr3_nt,cdr3_aa
TRBV10-3,-,TRBD1,TRBJ1-6,TGTGCCATCAGTGAGGGAGGGGGCCCCTATAATTCACCCCTCCACTTT,CAISEGGGPYNSPLHF
TRBV20-1,-,-,TRBJ2-7,TGCAGTGCTTACCAGGGTTACGAGCAGTACTTC,CSAYQGYEQYF
TRBV10-3,-,TRBD1,TRBJ2-7,TGTGCCACCGGGACAGTGGGCGAGCAGTACTTC,CATGTVGEQYF
TRBV20-1,-,-,TRBJ2-7,TGCAGTGCTAGACTGTACTACGAGCAGTACTTC,CSARLYYEQYF
TRBV24-1,-,-,TRBJ2-2,TGTGCCACCATGACCGACAAGCCCGCCGGGGAGCTGTTTTTT,CATMTDKPAGELFF
TRBV7-9,-,-,TRBJ1-1,TGTGCCAGCAGAAAGCTCGACACTGAAGCTTTCTTT,CASRKLDTEAFF
TRBV5-1,-,TRBD1,TRBJ2-7,TGCGCCAGCAGCAAGGGACAGACCTACGAGCAGTACTTC,CASSKGQTYEQYF
TRBV29-1,few,-,TRBJ2-2,TGCAGCTCAAGGAGGGGCGGGACCGGGGAGCTGTTTTTT,CSSRRGGTGELFF
TRBV7-9,once,TRBD1,TRBJ2-7,TGTGCCAGCAGCCCAAAAGGGACAGGGAAGGGCCACGAGCAGTACTTC,CASSPKGTGKGHEQYF
TRBV10-3,-,TRBD2,TRBJ2-7,TGTGCCATCAGTGAGTCGCCTAGCGGGACCTACGAGCAGTACTTC,CAISESPSGTYEQYF
TRBV10-2,-,TRBD1,TRBJ1-1,TGCGCCAGCAGGGGCCTCCGGGACAGGGTGTCCCTGAACACTGAAGCTTTCTTT,CASRGLRDRVSLNTEAFF
TRBV4-1,-,TRBD1,TRBJ2-6,TGCGCCAGCAGCTTGGAATCGGGACAGGACTTCTCTGGGGCCAACGTCCTGACTTTC,CASSLESGQDFSGANVLTF
TRBV5-4,-,-,TRBJ2-7,TGTGCCAGCAGCTTGGCCGTGGCGAGATCCTACGAGCAGTACTTC,CASSLAVARSYEQYF
TRBV9,-,TRBD1,TRBJ1-1,TGTGCCAGCAGCCCAGGGACAGGAAGGGCTGAAGCTTTCTTT,CASSPGTGRAEAFF
TRBV4-3,-,-,TRBJ1-3,TGCGCCAGCAGCCAAGGAGACAGGACTACCTCTGGAAACACCATATATTTT,CASSQGDRTTSGNTIYF
TRBV27,-,TRBD1,TRBJ1-5,TGTGCCAGCCGGGAAAGGGGAGGACAGGGGGCTAACGAGGGCAATCAGCCCCAGCATTTT,CASRERGGQGANEGNQPQHF
TRBV4-1,-,TRBD1,TRBJ2-5,TGCGCCAGCAGCCACCCTGGACAGGGGCCAGAGACCCAGTACTTC,CASSHPGQGPETQYF
TRBV27,-,TRBD2,TRBJ2-2,TGTGCCAGCAGTTCCCCGGGTAGCGGGAGTACCGGGGAGCTGTTTTTT,CASSSPGSGSTGELFF
TRBV11-2,-,TRBD1,TRBJ1-6,TGTGCCAGCACCGCAGGGGGACCCTCCTATAATTCACCCCTCCACTTT,CASTAGGPSYNSPLHF
TRBV9,-,TRBD1,TRBJ1-3,TGTGCCAGCAGCGCCCGGACAGGGCAAAACACCATATATTTT,CASSARTGQNTIYF